Each of the 12 T cell receptor beta chains below was sequenced from the same sample in a study of T cell repertoires in cytomegalovirus infection. No antigen has been identified for these receptors. TCRdb re-called the reads with MiXCR, one entry per CDR3 protein. The sample lists roughly 800,000 distinct CDR3 sequences; under 35% were seen once. The sequenced sample was cultured CD8+ T cells from PBMCs, obtained from culture after CMV antigen stimulation. The receptors shown here come from a human donor in good health (CMV status not recorded). Some clones in this sample may be carry-over from other donors' samples.

The V gene is TRBV19, the J gene TRBJ1-2; D is perhaps TRBD1 (5 bases). The V end lost 8 bases, the J end lost 7 bases, and 14 bases lay between the germline ends. The V gene's germline CDR1 is LNHDA and CDR2 SQIVND (reference sequence). The CDR3 totals 12 residues. The CDR3 spells CASGWQGSGYTF. CDR3 in DNA: TGTGCCAGTGGCTGGCAGGGAAGTGGCTACACCTTC.

This clonotype was detected many times. The CDR3 DNA reads as TGTGCCAGCAGCGTAGACAGGGGGCGTCAGCCCCAGCATTTT. The encoded protein is CASSVDRGRQPQHF. The chain is built from TRBV2 and TRBJ1-5; 10 bases line up with TRBD1. CDR1 and CDR2 from the germline V gene are SNHLY and FYNNEI. J lost 6 bases, V lost 6 bases, and 5 bases had no gene match. There are 14 residues in the CDR3. The complete variable domain, with remaining parts taken from reference TRBV2 and TRBJ1-5, reads EPEVTQTPSHQVTQMGQEVILRCVPISNHLYFYWYRQILGQKVEFLVSFYNNEISEKSEIFDDQFSVERPDGSNFTLKIRSTKLEDSAMYFCASSVDRGRQPQHFGDGTRLSIL.

This chain connects TRBV29-1 to TRBJ1-1; 7 bases match TRBD1. V shed 7 bases and J 4 bases; nucleotides not matched to a gene: 6. Germline V gene sequence: CDR1 SQVTM, CDR2 ANQGSEA. CDR3 size: 12 residues. Written as DNA, the CDR3 is TGCAGCGCCTCAGGGGGTAGCACTGAAGCTTTCTTT. Its protein is CSASGGSTEAFF. The full variable domain, rest sourced from reference TRBV29-1 and TRBJ1-1, is SAVISQKPSRDICQRGTSLTIQCQVDSQVTMMFWYRQQPGQSLTLIATANQGSEATYESGFVIDKFPISRPNLTFSTLTVSNMSPEDSSIYLCSASGGSTEAFFGQGTRLTVV.

V usage is TRBV19 and J usage is TRBJ2-1; D could derive from TRBD1 or TRBD2 (5 bases each). Between the trimmed V and J ends, which lost 3 bases and 4 bases, there was a span of 13 bases. Germline lookup yields CDR1 LNHDA and CDR2 SQIVND (reference sequence). The CDR3 is 15 residues long. CDR3 protein: CASSIEGPPYNEQFF. In DNA form, the CDR3 reads TGTGCCAGTAGTATCGAGGGACCCCCATACAATGAGCAGTTCTTC.

This clonotype was observed a single time. This rearrangement joins TRBV12-3 or TRBV12-4 to TRBJ2-5; D remains unclear. Trimming took 5 bases from V and 4 from J, leaving 11 bases between them. The length of the CDR3 is 13 residues. CDR3 in amino acids: CASSDRLGETQYF. The CDR3 DNA reads as TGTGCCAGCAGTGACCGACTGGGAGAGACCCAGTACTTC.

There are many counts of this clonotype. Relative to the germline gene, one junction end is altered; a read error may explain this. J is TRBJ2-2 and V is TRBV7-7; tentatively, D is TRBD1 or TRBD2 (5 bases each). The length of the CDR3 is 14 residues. Germline lookup yields CDR1 SSHAT and CDR2 FNYEAQ (reference sequence). CDR3 sequence: CASSLYGGTGELFF. In nucleotides, the CDR3 is TGTGCTAGCAGCCTGTATGGGGGCACCGGGGAGCTGTTTTTT.

This chain's CDR3 is CASSPLTLGTEAFF. In DNA form, the CDR3 reads TGTGCCAGCAGTCCCCTTACACTGGGCACTGAAGCTTTCTTT. The chain employs TRBV28 and TRBJ1-1; D is uncertain. Germline assignment: CDR1 MDHEN and CDR2 SYDVKM. Trimming pared 5 bases from V and 4 bases from J, leaving 14 bases between. The length of the CDR3 is 14 residues.

The rearrangement uses TRBV7-4 and TRBJ1-2, with 9 bases lining up with TRBD1. Germline trimming cut 9 bases from V and 4 bases from J; bases unmatched to any gene: 18. Germline CDR1 is SGHVT and CDR2 is SQSDAQ. The CDR3 has 17 amino acids. The CDR3 coding sequence is TGTGCCAGTAGCGCACCGGGACAGGGTCTCTCTAGCTATGGCTACACCTTC. This encodes CASSAPGQGLSSYGYTF.

This rearrangement joins TRBV12-3 or TRBV12-4 to TRBJ2-7; D is undetermined. The CDR3 has 13 residues. The ends were cut back, 2 bases at V and 2 bases at J, with 7 bases in the middle. CDR3 nucleotide sequence: TGTGCCAGCAGTTTAATCGATACCTACGAGCAGTACTTC. Residues: CASSLIDTYEQYF.

V and J are TRBV7-6 and TRBJ2-7; the D call may be TRBD1 or TRBD2 (5 bases each). The CDR3 loop spans 16 amino acids. V lost 1 base to trimming and J lost 0 bases, with 13 bases between them. CDR1 is SGHVS and CDR2 is FNYEAQ in the germline V gene. CDR3 amino acids: CASSLVARGYSYEQYF. The DNA of the CDR3 is TGTGCCAGCAGCTTAGTGGCGAGGGGCTACTCCTACGAGCAGTACTTC.

The rearrangement uses TRBV5-1 and TRBJ1-1; weak D call: TRBD1 (5 bases). V was pared by 0 bases and J by 1 base, with 16 bases between. Looked up from germline, CDR1 is SGHRS and CDR2 is YFSETQ. This CDR3 is 17 amino acids long. In nucleotides, the CDR3 is TGCGCCAGCAGCTTGGATCGGGGGGAAGGGGCGAACACTGAAGCTTTCTTT. It encodes CASSLDRGEGANTEAFF.

The chain is built from TRBV15 and TRBJ1-1; D remains unclear. The CDR3 length is 11 residues. Trimming removed 8 bases at V and 1 base at J, with 5 bases between. Germline CDR1 is LNHNV and CDR2 is YYDKDF (reference sequence). CDR3: CATRENTEAFF. DNA of the CDR3: TGTGCCACCCGCGAGAACACTGAAGCTTTCTTT.